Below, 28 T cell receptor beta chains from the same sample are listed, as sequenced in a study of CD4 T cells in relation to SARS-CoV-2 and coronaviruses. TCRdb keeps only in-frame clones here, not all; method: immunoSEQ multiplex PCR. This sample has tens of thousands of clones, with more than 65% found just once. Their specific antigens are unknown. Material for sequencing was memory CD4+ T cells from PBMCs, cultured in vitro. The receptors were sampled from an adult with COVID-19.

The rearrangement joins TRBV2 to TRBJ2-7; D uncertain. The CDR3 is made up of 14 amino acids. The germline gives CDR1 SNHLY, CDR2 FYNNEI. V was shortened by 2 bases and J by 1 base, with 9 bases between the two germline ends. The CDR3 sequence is CASSESGTSYEQYF. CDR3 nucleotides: TGTGCCAGCAGTGAATCGGGCACTTCCTACGAGCAGTACTTC.

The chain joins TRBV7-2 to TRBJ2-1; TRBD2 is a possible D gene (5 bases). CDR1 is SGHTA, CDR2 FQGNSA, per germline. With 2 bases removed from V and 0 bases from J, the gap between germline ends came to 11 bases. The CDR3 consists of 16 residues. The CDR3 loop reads CASSLQSSHSYNEQFF. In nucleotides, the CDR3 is TGTGCCAGCAGCTTACAATCTAGCCACTCCTACAATGAGCAGTTCTTC.

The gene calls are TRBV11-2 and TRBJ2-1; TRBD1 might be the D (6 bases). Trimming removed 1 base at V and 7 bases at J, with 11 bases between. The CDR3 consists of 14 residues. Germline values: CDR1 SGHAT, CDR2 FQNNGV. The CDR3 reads CASSLVRTANEQFF. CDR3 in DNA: TGTGCCAGCAGCTTAGTTAGGACAGCTAATGAGCAGTTCTTC.

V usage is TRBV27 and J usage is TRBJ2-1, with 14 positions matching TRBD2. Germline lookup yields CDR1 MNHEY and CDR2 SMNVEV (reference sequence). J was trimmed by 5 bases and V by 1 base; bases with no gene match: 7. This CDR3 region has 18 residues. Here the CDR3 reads CASSLYGTSGSSDNEQFF. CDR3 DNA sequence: TGTGCCAGCAGTTTATATGGGACTAGCGGGAGTAGCGACAATGAGCAGTTCTTC.

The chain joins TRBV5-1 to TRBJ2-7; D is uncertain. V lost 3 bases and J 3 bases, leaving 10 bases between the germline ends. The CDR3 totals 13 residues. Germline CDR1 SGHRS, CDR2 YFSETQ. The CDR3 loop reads CASSSIENYEQYF. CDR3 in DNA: TGCGCCAGCAGCTCGATAGAAAACTACGAGCAGTACTTC.

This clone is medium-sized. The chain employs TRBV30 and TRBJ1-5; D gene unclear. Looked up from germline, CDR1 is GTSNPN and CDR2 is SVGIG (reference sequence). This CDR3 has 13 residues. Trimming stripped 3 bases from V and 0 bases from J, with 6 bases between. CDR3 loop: CAWSDDSNQPQHF. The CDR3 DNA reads TGTGCCTGGAGCGACGATAGCAATCAGCCCCAGCATTTT.

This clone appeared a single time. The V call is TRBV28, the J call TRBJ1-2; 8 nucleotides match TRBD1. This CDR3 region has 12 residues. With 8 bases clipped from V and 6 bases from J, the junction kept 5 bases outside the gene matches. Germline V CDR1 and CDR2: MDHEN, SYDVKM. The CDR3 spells CASGQGIHGYTF. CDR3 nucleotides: TGTGCCAGCGGACAGGGTATTCATGGCTACACCTTC.

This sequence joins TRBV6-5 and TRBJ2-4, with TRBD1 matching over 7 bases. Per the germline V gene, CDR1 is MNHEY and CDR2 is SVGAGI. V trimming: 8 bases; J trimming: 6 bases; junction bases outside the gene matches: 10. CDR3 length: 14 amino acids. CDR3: CASEEGGGGNIQYF. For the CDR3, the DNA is TGTGCCAGCGAGGAAGGGGGCGGAGGAAACATTCAGTACTTC.

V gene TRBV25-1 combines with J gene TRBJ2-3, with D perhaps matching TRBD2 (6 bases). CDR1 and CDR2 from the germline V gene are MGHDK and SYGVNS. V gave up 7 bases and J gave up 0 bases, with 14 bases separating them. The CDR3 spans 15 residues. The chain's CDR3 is CASTPLSGSTDTQYF. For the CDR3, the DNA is TGTGCCAGCACCCCCCTCAGCGGGAGCACAGATACGCAGTATTTT.

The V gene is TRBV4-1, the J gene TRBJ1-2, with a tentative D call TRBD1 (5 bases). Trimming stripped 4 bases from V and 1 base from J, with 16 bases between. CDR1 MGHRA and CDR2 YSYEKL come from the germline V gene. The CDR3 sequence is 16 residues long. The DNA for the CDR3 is TGCGCCAGCAGCCCAGCCCGGGACTCCAGTAACTATGGCTACACCTTC. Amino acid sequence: CASSPARDSSNYGYTF.

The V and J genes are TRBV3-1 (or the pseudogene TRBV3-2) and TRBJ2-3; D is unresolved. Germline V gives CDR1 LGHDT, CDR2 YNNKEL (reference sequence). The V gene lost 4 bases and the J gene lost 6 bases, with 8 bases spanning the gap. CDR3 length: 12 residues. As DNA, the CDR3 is TGTGCCAGCAGCCGTAGGGTCGATACGCAGTATTTT. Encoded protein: CASSRRVDTQYF.

The CDR3 DNA is TGTGCCTGGAGTACCGGTTTTGTACGGAAAAACATTCAGTACTTC. It codes for CAWSTGFVRKNIQYF. The J gene is TRBJ2-4, the V gene TRBV30; no reliable D call. Germline V lookup: CDR1 GTSNPN, CDR2 SVGIG (reference sequence). The CDR3 is 15 residues long. Between the trimmed V and J ends, which lost 2 bases and 4 bases, there was a span of 15 bases.

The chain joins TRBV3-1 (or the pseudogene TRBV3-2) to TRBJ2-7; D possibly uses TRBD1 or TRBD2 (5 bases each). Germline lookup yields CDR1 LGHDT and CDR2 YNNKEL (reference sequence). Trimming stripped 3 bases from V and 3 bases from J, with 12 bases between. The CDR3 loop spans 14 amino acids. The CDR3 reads CASSQVLGDYEQYF. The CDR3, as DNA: TGTGCCAGCAGCCAGGTACTAGGGGACTACGAGCAGTACTTC.

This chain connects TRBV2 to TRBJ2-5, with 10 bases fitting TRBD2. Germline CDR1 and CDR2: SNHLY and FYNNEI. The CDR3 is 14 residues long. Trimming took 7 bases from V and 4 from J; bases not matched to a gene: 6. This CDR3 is CASKRTSGAETQYF. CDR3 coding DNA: TGTGCCAGCAAAAGGACTAGCGGTGCAGAGACCCAGTACTTC.

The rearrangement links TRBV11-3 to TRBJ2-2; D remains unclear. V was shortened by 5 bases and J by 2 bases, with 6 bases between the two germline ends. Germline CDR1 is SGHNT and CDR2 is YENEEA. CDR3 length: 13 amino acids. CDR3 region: CASSRLNTGELFF. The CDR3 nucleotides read TGTGCCAGCAGCCGGCTAAACACCGGGGAGCTGTTTTTT.

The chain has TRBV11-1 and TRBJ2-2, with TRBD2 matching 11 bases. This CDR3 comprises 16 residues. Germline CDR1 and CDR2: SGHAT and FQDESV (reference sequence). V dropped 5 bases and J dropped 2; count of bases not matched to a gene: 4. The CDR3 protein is CASSLLAGGNTGELFF. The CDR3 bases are TGTGCCAGCAGCCTTCTAGCGGGAGGTAACACCGGGGAGCTGTTTTTT.

CDR3 loop: CASSFSNGTPGRTQYF. In nucleotides, the CDR3 is TGTGCCAGCAGTTTCAGCAATGGAACCCCCGGAAGAACCCAGTACTTC. The J gene is TRBJ2-5, the V gene TRBV28; D not certain. The V and J ends lost 3 bases and 8 bases respectively, with 22 bases between them. The CDR3 totals 16 residues. From germline, CDR1 is MDHEN and CDR2 SYDVKM.

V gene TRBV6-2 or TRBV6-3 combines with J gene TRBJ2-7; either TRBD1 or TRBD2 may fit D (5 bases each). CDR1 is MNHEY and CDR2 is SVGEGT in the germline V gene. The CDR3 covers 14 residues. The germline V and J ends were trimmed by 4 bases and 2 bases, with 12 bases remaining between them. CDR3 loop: CASSSTLGAYEQYF. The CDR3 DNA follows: TGTGCCAGCAGTTCGACCCTGGGGGCCTACGAGCAGTACTTC.

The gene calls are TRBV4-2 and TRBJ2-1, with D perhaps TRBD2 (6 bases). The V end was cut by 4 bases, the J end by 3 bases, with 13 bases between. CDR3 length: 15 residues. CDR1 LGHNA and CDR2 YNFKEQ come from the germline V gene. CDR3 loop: CASSPRRANYNEQFF. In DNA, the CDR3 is TGTGCCAGCAGCCCGAGGAGGGCCAACTACAATGAGCAGTTCTTC.

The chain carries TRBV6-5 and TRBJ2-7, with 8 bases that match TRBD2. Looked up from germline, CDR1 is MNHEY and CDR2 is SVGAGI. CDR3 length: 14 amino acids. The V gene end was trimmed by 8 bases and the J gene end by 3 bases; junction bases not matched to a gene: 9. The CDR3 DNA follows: TGTGCCAGCCGGATCGGGACTAGTGGCTACGAGCAGTACTTC. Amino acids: CASRIGTSGYEQYF.

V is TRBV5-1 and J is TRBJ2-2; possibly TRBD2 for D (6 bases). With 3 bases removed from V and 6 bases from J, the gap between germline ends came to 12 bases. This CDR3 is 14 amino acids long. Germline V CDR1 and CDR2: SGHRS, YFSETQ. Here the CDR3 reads CASSSGLPAGELFF. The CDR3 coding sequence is TGCGCCAGCAGCTCGGGACTCCCAGCCGGGGAGCTGTTTTTT. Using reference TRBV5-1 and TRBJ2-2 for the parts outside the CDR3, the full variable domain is KAGVTQTPRYLIKTRGQQVTLSCSPISGHRSVSWYQQTPGQGLQFLFEYFSETQRNKGNFPGRFSGRQFSNSRSEMNVSTLELGDSALYLCASSSGLPAGELFFGEGSRLTVL.

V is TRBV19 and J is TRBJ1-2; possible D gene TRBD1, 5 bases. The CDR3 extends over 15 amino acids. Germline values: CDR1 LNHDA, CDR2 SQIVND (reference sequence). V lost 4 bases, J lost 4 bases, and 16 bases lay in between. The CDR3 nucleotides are TGTGCCAGTAGTACGGGACTCTTGGGGAGCTATGGCTACACCTTC. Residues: CASSTGLLGSYGYTF.

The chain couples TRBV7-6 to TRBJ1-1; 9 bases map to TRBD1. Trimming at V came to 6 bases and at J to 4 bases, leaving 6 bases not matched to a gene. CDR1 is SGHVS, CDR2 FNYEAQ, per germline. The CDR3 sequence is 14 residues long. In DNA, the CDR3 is TGTGCCAGCAGATCGACAGGGGGAGGCACTGAAGCTTTCTTT. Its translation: CASRSTGGGTEAFF.

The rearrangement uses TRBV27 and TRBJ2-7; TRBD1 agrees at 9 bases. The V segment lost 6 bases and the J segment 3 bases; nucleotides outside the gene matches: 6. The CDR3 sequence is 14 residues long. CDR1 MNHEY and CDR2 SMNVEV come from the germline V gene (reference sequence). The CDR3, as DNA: TGTGCCAGCAGAACCGGGACAGGGAGCTACGAGCAGTACTTC. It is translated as CASRTGTGSYEQYF.

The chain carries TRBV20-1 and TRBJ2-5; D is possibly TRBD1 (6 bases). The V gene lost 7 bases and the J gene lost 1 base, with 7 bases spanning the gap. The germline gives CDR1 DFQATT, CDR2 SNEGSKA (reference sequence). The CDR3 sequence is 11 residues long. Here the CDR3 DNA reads TGCAGTGGCAGGGGCCAAGAGACCCAGTACTTC. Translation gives CSGRGQETQYF.

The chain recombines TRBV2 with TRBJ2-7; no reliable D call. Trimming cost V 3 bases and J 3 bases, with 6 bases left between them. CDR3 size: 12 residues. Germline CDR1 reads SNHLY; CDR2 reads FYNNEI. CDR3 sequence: CASSDRDYEQYF. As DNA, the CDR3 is TGTGCCAGCAGTGATAGGGACTACGAGCAGTACTTC.

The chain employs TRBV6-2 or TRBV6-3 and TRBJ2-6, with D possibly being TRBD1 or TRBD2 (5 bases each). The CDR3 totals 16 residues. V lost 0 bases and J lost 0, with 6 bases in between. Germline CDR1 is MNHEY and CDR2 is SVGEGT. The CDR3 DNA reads TGTGCCAGCAGTTACTCGGGGGACTCTGGGGCCAACGTCCTGACTTTC. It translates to CASSYSGDSGANVLTF.

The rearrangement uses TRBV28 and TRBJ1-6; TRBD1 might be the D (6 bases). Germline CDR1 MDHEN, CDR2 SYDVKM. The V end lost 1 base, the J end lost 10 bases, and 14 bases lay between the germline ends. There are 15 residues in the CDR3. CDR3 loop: CASSLSQGIGSPLHF. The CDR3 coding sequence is TGTGCCAGCAGTTTATCTCAGGGGATAGGGTCACCCCTCCACTTT.